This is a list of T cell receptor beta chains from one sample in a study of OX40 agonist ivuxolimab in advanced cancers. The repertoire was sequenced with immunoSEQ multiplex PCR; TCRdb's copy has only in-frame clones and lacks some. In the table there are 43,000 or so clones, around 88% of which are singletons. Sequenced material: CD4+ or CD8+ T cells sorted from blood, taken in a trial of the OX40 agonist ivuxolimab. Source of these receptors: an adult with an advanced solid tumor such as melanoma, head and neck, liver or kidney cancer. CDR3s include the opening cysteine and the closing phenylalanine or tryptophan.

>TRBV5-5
CASSPGIGIFYGYTF
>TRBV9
CASSVLLAGDQETQYF
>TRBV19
CASRAYIGQGLISYNEQFF
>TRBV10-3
CAMTSGTGDTDTQYF
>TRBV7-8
CASSPRRDRSGTEAFF
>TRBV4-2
CASSQAGVYEQYF
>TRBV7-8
CASSLVPAGRETQYF
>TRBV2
CASTGGRYTQYF
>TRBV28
CASRDRGTIRAGELFF
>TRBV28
CASSRGLRNEKLFF
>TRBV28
CASGFNYGYTF
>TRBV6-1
CASKPTGRSEAFF
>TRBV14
CASSRSGRFNEQYF
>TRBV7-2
CASSLGQSGYTF
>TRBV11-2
CASSLRRGYTEAFF